This paragraph covers one TCR beta chain sequence. The target antigen is unknown. The CDR3 totals 14 residues. The germline V gene encodes CDR1 MNHNS and CDR2 SASEGT. This sample was included in a study of CXCR3-negative and CXCR3-positive naive CD8 T cells. The study's findings and limits: Fresh PBMCs served for most assays, and CXCR3 expression fell partially after cryopreservation. Memory cells diverged, while naive CXCR3-positive and CXCR3-negative cells had similar TRBV-TRBJ usage. Diversity was high in both naive subsets and much lower in memory cells. Against CXCR3-negative naive cells, CXCR3-positive naive cells showed more hydrophobic TRB CDR3s.

The TRB cDNA libraries were prepared by 5' RACE with UMI labels. TCRdb reworked the 5' RACE reads into one entry per CDR3 protein, no DNA. This listing includes about 120,000 distinct CDR3 sequences. This receptor was taken from a human donor in good health. Some clones in this sample may be carry-over from other donors' samples. The chain links TRBV6-1 to TRBJ2-4. Material: naive CXCR3+ CD8+ T cells from blood. Subset: CD45RO-CCR7+CD27+CD95- naive CD8+ T cells expressing CXCR3 (TNR3+). This chain's CDR3 is CASSETWTKNIQYF.